Here is one T cell receptor (beta chain) with its context. The antigen is undetermined. This specimen belongs to a study of OX40 agonist ivuxolimab in advanced cancers. This CDR3 has 15 residues. Germline CDR1 and CDR2: MNHNY and SVGAGI (reference sequence). V lost 2 bases, J lost 4 bases, and 14 bases lay in between. Blood samples were obtained at baseline, cycle 4 day 1, and cycle 7 day 1. Sequencing used immunoSEQ multiplex PCR; TCRdb keeps in-frame clones, though not all of them. The table lists roughly 55,000 clones, 60% to 80% of them singletons. Study results and limitations: Among the lowest peripheral clonal expansion occurred in 0.1-3.0 mg/kg partial responders.

The gene calls are TRBV6-6 and TRBJ1-1; maybe TRBD1 (6 bases). This sample comprised CD4+ or CD8+ T cells sorted from blood, obtained in a trial of the OX40 agonist ivuxolimab. The origin of this receptor is an adult with an advanced solid tumor such as melanoma, head and neck, liver or kidney cancer. CDR3 nucleotide sequence: TGTGCCAGCAGTTACAGGCCCGCCAGGGGCACTGAAGCTTTCTTT. Its protein is CASSYRPARGTEAFF.